The 2 T cell receptor beta chains below were found in one sample sequenced in a study of post-analysis software for immune sequencing data. The authors incorporated unique molecular identifiers into the TCR beta cDNA libraries. Each CDR3 protein is one row after TCRdb ran MiXCR on the PCR reads. The data contain a few hundred thousand distinct CDR3 sequences, 45% of them singletons. The antigens for these receptors are not known. General study points: When patients were compared with controls, about five TRBV segments were more frequent, TRBV5-6, TRBV5-1 and TRBV20-1 among them.

Sequenced sample: blood. All receptors derive from a girl between 5 and 17 years old with multiple sclerosis.

This clonotype was detected only a few times. The chain links TRBV12-3 or TRBV12-4 to TRBJ1-2; 8 nucleotides line up with TRBD1. The CDR3 has 14 residues. V shed 3 bases, J shed 6 bases, and the junction held 6 bases outside the gene matches. This chain's CDR3 is CASSLKTGENGYTF. The CDR3 DNA follows: TGTGCCAGCAGTTTGAAGACAGGGGAGAATGGCTACACCTTC.

Turning to this clonotype: An end of the junction does not agree with germline; a read error may underlie this. The chain joins TRBV4-2 to TRBJ1-2; 7 bases align to TRBD1. The CDR3 length is 14 residues. Germline loops: CDR1 LGHNA, CDR2 YNFKEQ. The chain's CDR3 is CAGSQETGNYGYTF. The DNA for the CDR3 is TGTGCCGGCAGCCAGGAGACAGGGAACTATGGCTACACCTTC.